This T cell receptor (beta chain) is from a study of T cells in Graves' hyperthyroidism and ophthalmopathy. Authors of the study amplified TCR beta CDR3 regions from RNA transcripts. TCR CDR3 regions were first amplified by RT-PCR with HTBI primers. TCRdb reprocessed the multiplex PCR reads with MiXCR, giving one entry per CDR3 protein. This table has over 200,000 distinct CDR3 sequences, less than 15% appearing once. Note on this clonotype: Being one base from a much bigger clone, this may be a read error.

The V gene's germline CDR1 is KGHSH and CDR2 LQKENI. The CDR3 totals 12 residues. The receptor was isolated from a woman aged 40 to 50 with Graves' hyperthyroidism that later progressed to Graves' ophthalmopathy. The sample taken for sequencing was blood. The chain is built from TRBV18 and TRBJ2-7; no clear D gene. CDR3 DNA: TGTGCCAACTCACCCAGCCTTCGCGAGCAGTACTTC. Translation: CANSPSLREQYF.